The present T cell receptor (beta chain) was sequenced within a study of technical replicates of blood from a few donors. This CDR3 region has 16 residues. The germline gives CDR1 LGHNT, CDR2 FRNRAP. V was clipped by 1 base and J by 0 bases, with 11 bases between them. The assay was immunoSEQ multiplex PCR, and TCRdb's table has in-frame clones only and misses some. The sample holds 81,000 or so clones, approximately 96% seen once. The TCR sequence derives from a human donor in good health. The sequenced sample was T cells isolated from PBMCs. The chain recombines TRBV12-5 with TRBJ2-3, with D perhaps TRBD1 (6 bases). CDR3 residues: CASGLGQVLSTDTQYF. Written as DNA, the CDR3 is TGTGCTAGTGGTTTGGGACAGGTACTAAGCACAGATACGCAGTATTTT.